Presented here are 5 T cell receptor beta chains from one specimen sequenced in a study of spatial heterogeneity in lung cancer. Study findings and constraints: The number of expanded tumor alpha and beta chains correlated with mutation number.

Indicated time point: sample taken at primary tumor resection. TCRdb re-derived calls from the 5' RACE reads in MiXCR, one entry per CDR3 protein. The table has more than 25,000 distinct CDR3 sequences, about 7.6% seen once. The antigens these receptors bind are not known. The sequences come from lung tumor tissue, collected at surgery. All receptors come from a male donor with early-stage non-small cell lung cancer.

A note on this clonotype: A much more abundant neighbour one base away suggests this may be a read error. The chain has TRBV20-1 and TRBJ2-2; 7 bases align to TRBD2. This CDR3 has 14 amino acids. V dropped 3 bases and J dropped 1; count of bases not matched to a gene: 2. Per germline, CDR1 DFQATT and CDR2 SNEGSKA (reference sequence). The CDR3 DNA reads TGCAGTGCTAGGGGAGGGATGAACACCGGGGAGCTGTTTTTT. Protein: CSARGGMNTGELFF.

The gene calls are TRBV24-1 and TRBJ1-5; D is ambiguous. Trimming pared 4 bases from V and 3 bases from J, leaving 3 bases between. The CDR3 sequence is 12 residues long. CDR1 and CDR2 (germline): KGHDR, SFDVKD. CDR3 region: CATSDPNQPQHF. The CDR3 DNA reads TGTGCCACCAGTGACCCCAATCAGCCCCAGCATTTT.

This clonotype showed up just a few times. The chain carries TRBV5-1 and TRBJ2-7, with D possibly called TRBD1 or TRBD2 (5 bases each). V was clipped by 8 bases and J by 1 base, with 16 bases between them. The length of the CDR3 is 14 residues. Germline assignment: CDR1 SGHRS and CDR2 YFSETQ. Here the CDR3 reads CASYGDGKSYEQYF. The CDR3, as DNA: TGCGCCAGTTATGGGGACGGGAAATCCTACGAGCAGTACTTC.

This clonotype appeared a few times. The V call is TRBV7-2, the J call TRBJ2-3; either TRBD1 or TRBD2 may supply D (5 bases each). This CDR3 is 14 amino acids long. CDR1 is SGHTA, CDR2 FQGNSA, per germline. V dropped 5 bases and J dropped 8 bases, with 17 bases sitting between them. DNA of the CDR3: TGTGCCAGCAGCCCTACAACCACCGGGACTACGCAGTATTTT. It codes for CASSPTTTGTTQYF.

The chain has TRBV7-2 and TRBJ2-3; 9 positions agree with TRBD1. V was pared by 5 bases and J by 7 bases, with 10 bases of the junction left unmatched. Germline values: CDR1 SGHTA, CDR2 FQGNSA. This CDR3 comprises 15 residues. The CDR3 is CASSRPGQGVYTQYF. CDR3 bases: TGTGCCAGCAGCAGACCGGGACAGGGTGTATATACGCAGTATTTT.